This T cell receptor (beta chain) was captured in a study of OX40 agonist ivuxolimab in advanced cancers. Using immunoSEQ multiplex PCR, the repertoire was profiled, and TCRdb retains in-frame clones only, with some absent. In the table there are about 73,000 clones, 80% to 90% of which are singletons. Looked up from germline, CDR1 is SGHTS and CDR2 is YDEGEE. This CDR3 comprises 9 residues. Trimming stripped 0 bases from V and 11 bases from J, with 1 base between. The TCR was taken from an adult with an advanced solid tumor such as melanoma, head and neck, liver or kidney cancer. The rearrangement links TRBV5-8 to TRBJ2-3; D is unclear. The specimen was CD4+ or CD8+ T cells sorted from blood, collected in a trial of the OX40 agonist ivuxolimab. The CDR3 sequence is CASSLEQYF. The CDR3 nucleotides read TGTGCCAGCAGCTTGGAGCAGTATTTT.